The 32 T cell receptor beta chains given below trace back to one sample, sequenced in a study of long-term antiretroviral therapy in people with HIV. Version v3.0 of the immunoSEQ assay was performed at survey level. The method was immunoSEQ multiplex PCR; TCRdb's version includes in-frame clones alone and lacks a portion of them. The sample consists of approximately 36,000 clones, over 70% of them appearing once. The sequencing here drew on unsorted PBMCs, taken 0.6 years after starting antiretroviral therapy. The receptor set was obtained from a man aged 18-30 years with HIV.

This chain links TRBV29-1 with TRBJ2-7; the D gene is possibly TRBD1 (7 bases). The V end was cut by 6 bases, the J end by 3 bases, with 15 bases between. Germline CDR1 and CDR2: SQVTM and ANQGSEA. The CDR3 runs to 13 residues. The CDR3 coding sequence is TGCAGCGTAGGGGGGACAGCTCTCTACGAGCAGTACTTC. Amino acid sequence: CSVGGTALYEQYF.

The V gene is TRBV5-6, the J gene TRBJ2-7; no reliable D call. Between the trimmed V and J ends, which lost 0 bases and 4 bases, there was a span of 11 bases. There are 14 residues in the CDR3. Germline V gene data show CDR1 as SGHDT and CDR2 as YYEEEE. CDR3 sequence: CASSLGVVGYEQYF. DNA of the CDR3: TGTGCCAGCAGCTTGGGGGTAGTTGGATACGAGCAGTACTTC.

This rearrangement joins TRBV28 to TRBJ2-7; no firm D call. The V end was cut by 1 base, the J end by 4 bases, with 8 bases between. Germline V gives CDR1 MDHEN, CDR2 SYDVKM. The CDR3 spans 13 residues. DNA of the CDR3: TGTGCCAGCAGTTTATTATCTCAATACGAGCAGTACTTC. Its translation is CASSLLSQYEQYF.

This chain links TRBV5-1 with TRBJ2-3; D is tentatively TRBD1 or TRBD2 (5 bases each). The germline gives CDR1 SGHRS, CDR2 YFSETQ. CDR3 length: 16 amino acids. Trimming shortened V by 2 bases and J by 0 bases, and 13 bases separated the two germline ends. CDR3 sequence reads: CASSFGTETSTDTQYF. CDR3 DNA sequence: TGCGCCAGCAGCTTCGGGACGGAAACTAGCACAGATACGCAGTATTTT.

V usage is TRBV5-5 and J usage is TRBJ2-1, with D maybe TRBD1 (6 bases). The CDR3 has 14 residues. Deletions cut 6 bases from V and 7 bases from J, with 17 bases between. Germline-derived CDR1 and CDR2 are SGHKS and YYEKEE (reference sequence). Here the CDR3 DNA reads TGTGCCAGCATTGGGGGCCAAAGCCAAAATGAGCAGTTCTTC. It specifies CASIGGQSQNEQFF.

In this sample, this clone turned up once. The V and J genes are TRBV19 and TRBJ2-1; D is possibly TRBD2 (6 bases). In germline, CDR1 is LNHDA, CDR2 SQIVND (reference sequence). Trimming shortened V by 5 bases and J by 7 bases, and 18 bases separated the two germline ends. The CDR3 consists of 15 residues. The CDR3 DNA reads TGTGCCAGTAGTCCCGGAGGGGCCTGGGGAAATGAGCAGTTCTTC. Its translation: CASSPGGAWGNEQFF.

This clone has just one count. V gene TRBV4-1 combines with J gene TRBJ2-1; 9 positions agree with TRBD2. Germline V CDR1 and CDR2: MGHRA, YSYEKL. With V trimmed by 4 bases and J by 9 bases, 10 bases remained unmatched. CDR3 length: 15 amino acids. Here the CDR3 DNA reads TGCGCCAGCAGCCCCCCTAGGGGCGGGAGGGGTGAGCAGTTCTTC. Its protein is CASSPPRGGRGEQFF.

V gene TRBV18 combines with J gene TRBJ2-3, with 12 bases fitting TRBD2. Germline lookup yields CDR1 KGHSH and CDR2 LQKENI. V lost 3 bases and J lost 4; bases outside the gene matches: 2. The CDR3 extends over 15 amino acids. Here the CDR3 DNA reads TGTGCCAGCTCACCGACTAGCGGGAGCCCAGATACGCAGTATTTT. Translated, it gives CASSPTSGSPDTQYF.

V is TRBV9 and J is TRBJ2-1; weak D call: TRBD2 (5 bases). The germline V gene encodes CDR1 SGDLS and CDR2 YYNGEE. The CDR3 contains 17 residues. The V gene lost 2 bases and the J gene lost 8 bases, with 23 bases spanning the gap. CDR3 nucleotide sequence: TGTGCCAGCAGCGTCGGGATGGGCTCAACCACGGGCTATGAGCAGTTCTTC. As protein: CASSVGMGSTTGYEQFF.

The chain links TRBV5-4 to TRBJ2-1; TRBD1 matches 9 bases. V gave up 4 bases and J gave up 0 bases; unmatched junction bases: 2. Germline lookup yields CDR1 SGHNT and CDR2 YYREEE (reference sequence). The CDR3 is 15 residues long. CDR3 sequence (DNA): TGTGCCAGCAGCAAACAGGGGGCCTCCTACAATGAGCAGTTCTTC. Translation: CASSKQGASYNEQFF.

The CDR3 sequence is CASSQDRISYEQYF. The CDR3 region has the DNA TGCGCCAGCAGCCAAGACCGGATTTCCTACGAGCAGTACTTC. The chain is built from TRBV4-1 and TRBJ2-7; no reliable D call. The CDR3 is made up of 14 amino acids. Germline V CDR1 and CDR2: MGHRA, YSYEKL. With 0 bases removed from V and 1 base from J, the gap between germline ends came to 7 bases.

This chain connects TRBV6-4 to TRBJ2-7, with 9 bases fitting TRBD2. This CDR3 is built from 18 residues. CDR1 is MRHNA, CDR2 SNTAGT, per germline. The ends lost 0 bases at V and 0 bases at J; junction bases unmatched: 9. CDR3 loop: CASSDSGRLAGPSYEQYF. CDR3 sequence (DNA): TGTGCCAGCAGTGACTCGGGGAGGCTAGCGGGACCCTCCTACGAGCAGTACTTC.

The V gene is TRBV28, the J gene TRBJ2-5; tentative D call: TRBD1 (6 bases). V was trimmed by 6 bases and J by 7 bases, leaving 15 bases between them. The germline gives CDR1 MDHEN, CDR2 SYDVKM. The CDR3 runs to 13 residues. The CDR3 protein is CASSPRDTVTQYF. For the CDR3, the DNA is TGTGCCAGCAGCCCCCGGGACACAGTGACCCAGTACTTC.

This clone has just one count. The chain carries TRBV19 and TRBJ1-4; 8 bases agree with TRBD1. CDR1 and CDR2 from the germline V gene are LNHDA and SQIVND (reference sequence). V gave up 4 bases and J gave up 5 bases; unmatched junction bases: 6. The CDR3 covers 15 residues. In DNA, the CDR3 is TGTGCCAGTAGTAGAATCACAGGGGGAAATGAAAAACTGTTTTTT. This encodes CASSRITGGNEKLFF.

The genes are TRBV28 and TRBJ2-7; tentative D call: TRBD1 (5 bases). V gave up 7 bases and J gave up 6 bases, with 16 bases separating them. The CDR3 length is 13 residues. The germline V gene encodes CDR1 MDHEN and CDR2 SYDVKM. The CDR3 sequence is CASKPTEKGEQYF. The CDR3 nucleotides are TGTGCCAGCAAGCCGACAGAAAAAGGCGAGCAGTACTTC.

This chain uses TRBV7-8 with TRBJ2-7; 7 bases fit TRBD1. The ends lost 8 bases at V and 1 base at J; junction bases unmatched: 8. This CDR3 is built from 14 residues. Germline V CDR1 and CDR2: SGHVS, FQNEAQ. CDR3 DNA sequence: TGTGCCAGCGGGGAAGGGACAGAATCCTACGAGCAGTACTTC. This codes for CASGEGTESYEQYF.

This chain links TRBV7-9 with TRBJ2-3; 8 bases are a match to TRBD1. Germline V gene sequence: CDR1 SEHNR, CDR2 FQNEAQ (reference sequence). After removal of 5 bases from V and 7 bases from J, the junction contained 11 bases not matched to a gene. The CDR3 length is 15 residues. In DNA, the CDR3 is TGTGCCAGCAGCGACGGACAGGGAGGTCTAAATACGCAGTATTTT. This encodes CASSDGQGGLNTQYF.

This clone was picked up a small number of times. One end of the junction fails to match germline, which may point to a read error. The chain combines TRBV5-1 with TRBJ2-5; D possibly corresponds to TRBD1 (5 bases). There are 12 residues in the CDR3. The germline CDR1 and CDR2 sequences are SGHRS and YFSETQ. The CDR3 region is CASKGNLETQYF. CDR3 nucleotides: TGCGCTAGCAAGGGGAATTTGGAGACCCAGTACTTC.

CDR3 nucleotide sequence: TGCGCCTCCATGGCCTCATCTGGAAACACCATATATTTT. Translation: CASMASSGNTIYF. This chain uses TRBV10-1 with TRBJ1-3, with D uncertain. CDR3 size: 13 residues. The V gene's germline CDR1 is WNHNN and CDR2 SYGVQD (reference sequence). Trimming took off 11 bases at V and 1 base at J, with 12 bases between the two ends.

J is TRBJ2-5 and V is TRBV11-2, with D possibly matching TRBD1 (5 bases). The germline gives CDR1 SGHAT, CDR2 FQNNGV. Trimming cost V 5 bases and J 1 base, with 17 bases left between them. The CDR3 runs to 16 residues. The CDR3 here is CASSMGPATLQETQYF. The CDR3 region has the DNA TGTGCCAGCAGCATGGGGCCCGCAACCCTCCAAGAGACCCAGTACTTC.

The J gene is TRBJ2-7, the V gene TRBV5-1, with D perhaps TRBD1 (5 bases). The CDR3 covers 12 residues. Trimming pared 5 bases from V and 4 bases from J, leaving 10 bases between. Per the germline V gene, CDR1 is SGHRS and CDR2 is YFSETQ. DNA for the CDR3: TGCGCCAGCAGAATCAGGGATTACGAGCAGTACTTC. This translates into CASRIRDYEQYF.

This chain connects TRBV14 to TRBJ2-5; no firm D call. CDR1 and CDR2 (germline): SGHDN, FVKESK. V lost 1 base and J lost 1, with 4 bases in between. The CDR3 has 13 residues. The CDR3 DNA sequence: TGTGCCAGCAGCCAAGGCGTCCAAGAGACCCAGTACTTC. This gives the protein CASSQGVQETQYF. The full variable domain, its missing parts supplied by reference TRBV14 and TRBJ2-5, is EAGVTQFPSHSVIEKGQTVTLRCDPISGHDNLYWYRRVMGKEIKFLLHFVKESKQDESGMPNNRFLAERTGGTYSTLKVQPAELEDSGVYFCASSQGVQETQYFGPGTRLLVL.

The gene calls are TRBV25-1 and TRBJ2-1; 14 bases match TRBD2. Trimming removed 4 bases from V and 8 bases from J; junction bases left unmatched: 4. Germline V lookup: CDR1 MGHDK, CDR2 SYGVNS. This CDR3 has 15 residues. CDR3: CASSVTSGRAYEQFF. CDR3 DNA sequence: TGTGCCAGCAGTGTGACTAGCGGGAGGGCCTATGAGCAGTTCTTC.

In nucleotides, the CDR3 is TGCGCCAGCAGCCAAGATCAGGAAGGCGGGAACACCGGGGAGCTGTTTTTT. Translated, it gives CASSQDQEGGNTGELFF. The V gene is TRBV4-3, the J gene TRBJ2-2, with D unclear. Looked up from germline, CDR1 is LGHNA and CDR2 is YSLEER. This CDR3 contains 17 residues. Trimming cost V 0 bases and J 1 base, with 12 bases left between them.

The chain links TRBV7-3 to TRBJ2-2; D might be TRBD2 (6 bases). Germline CDR1 reads SGHTA; CDR2 reads FQGTGA. This CDR3 has 18 residues. Trimming stripped 5 bases from V and 0 bases from J, with 19 bases between. Here the CDR3 reads CASSPIPVGTSNTGELFF. CDR3 nucleotides: TGTGCCAGCAGCCCAATCCCAGTCGGGACTTCGAACACCGGGGAGCTGTTTTTT.

This chain links TRBV7-9 with TRBJ1-1; possibly TRBD1 for D (5 bases). V was clipped by 3 bases and J by 7 bases, with 21 bases between them. The V gene's germline CDR1 is SEHNR and CDR2 FQNEAQ (reference sequence). This CDR3 spans 16 amino acids. The CDR3 protein is CASSLSDTPRGGEAFF. The CDR3 DNA reads TGTGCCAGCAGCTTGTCAGACACCCCTCGCGGGGGTGAAGCTTTCTTT.

The chain carries TRBV18 and TRBJ2-1; D unclear. CDR1 is KGHSH, CDR2 LQKENI, per germline. Trimming cost V 0 bases and J 0 bases, with 9 bases left between them. This CDR3 contains 16 residues. The DNA for the CDR3 is TGTGCCAGCTCACCACCGCAGTTAAGCTCCTACAATGAGCAGTTCTTC. This codes for CASSPPQLSSYNEQFF.

V gene TRBV18 combines with J gene TRBJ1-4, with D tentatively TRBD1 (6 bases). The germline V gene has CDR1 KGHSH and CDR2 LQKENI. This CDR3 has 16 residues. Trimming took 6 bases from V and 2 from J, leaving 16 bases between them. The CDR3 nucleotides are TGTGCCAGCTCCCCCGGGGGCCCTGGTACTAATGAAAAACTGTTTTTT. This translates into CASSPGGPGTNEKLFF.

This chain uses TRBV6-5 with TRBJ1-1; D is ambiguous. The germline V and J ends were trimmed by 7 bases and 1 base, with 10 bases remaining between them. From germline, CDR1 is MNHEY and CDR2 SVGAGI. The CDR3 loop spans 13 amino acids. CDR3 protein: CASIWTANTEAFF. Written as DNA, the CDR3 is TGTGCCAGCATCTGGACCGCGAACACTGAAGCTTTCTTT.

The V and J genes are TRBV19 and TRBJ2-3, with D maybe TRBD1 (6 bases). The CDR3 length is 15 residues. The germline V gene encodes CDR1 LNHDA and CDR2 SQIVND (reference sequence). V gave up 1 base and J gave up 0 bases, with 8 bases separating them. The CDR3 DNA reads as TGTGCCAGTAGTATAGGGACAGCTAGCACAGATACGCAGTATTTT. It encodes CASSIGTASTDTQYF.

The CDR3 sequence: CASSFGAGVYGYTF. CDR3 bases: TGTGCCAGCAGCTTTGGGGCAGGGGTCTATGGCTACACCTTC. The genes are TRBV7-9 and TRBJ1-2; D may be TRBD1 (6 bases). Trimming cost V 3 bases and J 4 bases, with 12 bases left between them. Germline CDR1 SEHNR, CDR2 FQNEAQ (reference sequence). This CDR3 spans 14 amino acids.

This chain links TRBV18 with TRBJ2-1; 7 nucleotides agree with TRBD2. CDR1 is KGHSH and CDR2 is LQKENI in the germline V gene. This CDR3 has 15 residues. After removal of 6 bases from V and 4 bases from J, the junction contained 9 bases not matched to a gene. Here the CDR3 reads CASSERDSMYNEQFF. DNA of the CDR3: TGTGCCAGCTCCGAGCGGGATTCTATGTACAATGAGCAGTTCTTC.